A selection of T cell receptor beta chains follows, all from one sample in a study of identical twins. One entry per CDR3 protein results from TCRdb running MiXCR on the 5' RACE reads. The sample shows 250,000 or so distinct CDR3 sequences, approximately 8.6% of them seen only once. The same data also went into a second study, on yellow fever vaccine responses in identical twins.

The sequenced sample was CD8+ T cells sorted from blood. Receptors originate from a woman younger than 35 in good health. Both conserved end residues are part of each CDR3. D genes are given only for firm matches. Clone size is not always given. Where it is, it says once, few, many or a class for expanded clones.

j_gene: TRBJ2-1; v_gene: TRBV7-8; d_gene: TRBD1; abundance: few; CDR3nt: TGTGCCAGCAGCGAAACAGGGGACTCCTACAATGAGCAGTTCTTC; CDR3aa: CASSETGDSYNEQFF
j_gene: TRBJ2-1; v_gene: TRBV7-2; d_gene: TRBD1; abundance: few; CDR3nt: TGTGCCAGCAGCCTTGCCGGGGACAGGAGTTACAATGAGCAGTTCTTC; CDR3aa: CASSLAGDRSYNEQFF
j_gene: TRBJ2-7; v_gene: TRBV5-5; d_gene: TRBD1; abundance: few; CDR3nt: TGTGCCAGCATCCTTGGGACAGGGGCTATCTACGAGCAGTACTTC; CDR3aa: CASILGTGAIYEQYF
j_gene: TRBJ2-2; v_gene: TRBV29-1; d_gene: NA; abundance: NA; CDR3nt: TGCAGCATATTGCAAGGGGCCGGGACCGGGGAGCTGTTTTTT; CDR3aa: CSILQGAGTGELFF
j_gene: TRBJ2-7; v_gene: TRBV4-1; d_gene: NA; abundance: many; CDR3nt: TGCGCCAGCAGCCTTCAGATGGACACTGCCTACGAGCAGTACTTC; CDR3aa: CASSLQMDTAYEQYF
j_gene: TRBJ2-1; v_gene: TRBV6-2/TRBV6-3; d_gene: TRBD1; abundance: NA; CDR3nt: TGTGCCAGCAGTTACGCCGGGACAGGGGATGTCTTC; CDR3aa: CASSYAGTGDVF
j_gene: TRBJ2-7; v_gene: TRBV7-8; d_gene: TRBD2; abundance: NA; CDR3nt: TGTGCCAGCAGCTTAGTTGACGGGAGGGCCTTCGACGAGCAGTACTTC; CDR3aa: CASSLVDGRAFDEQYF
j_gene: TRBJ2-7; v_gene: TRBV3-1; d_gene: TRBD2; abundance: NA; CDR3nt: TGTGCCAGCAGCCGAGGTGTACGGACTAGATCCTACGAGCAGTACTTC; CDR3aa: CASSRGVRTRSYEQYF
j_gene: TRBJ2-7; v_gene: TRBV12-3/TRBV12-4; d_gene: NA; abundance: many; CDR3nt: TGTGCCAGCAGTTTCCGGGACCAATCCTACGAGCAGTACTTC; CDR3aa: CASSFRDQSYEQYF
j_gene: TRBJ2-7; v_gene: TRBV4-3; d_gene: NA; abundance: few; CDR3nt: TGCGCCAGCAGCCAGGCGAGGACAGACGTCTACGAGCAGTACTTC; CDR3aa: CASSQARTDVYEQYF
j_gene: TRBJ2-3; v_gene: TRBV11-2; d_gene: NA; abundance: few; CDR3nt: TGTGCCAGCAGGCCAGATCAGAGCACAGATACGCAGTATTTT; CDR3aa: CASRPDQSTDTQYF
j_gene: TRBJ2-7; v_gene: TRBV6-2/TRBV6-3; d_gene: NA; abundance: NA; CDR3nt: TGTGCCAGCAGTTACTCGTTTGGAGGGGAGGCCTACGAGCAGTACTTC; CDR3aa: CASSYSFGGEAYEQYF
j_gene: TRBJ2-3; v_gene: TRBV9; d_gene: NA; abundance: few; CDR3nt: TGTGCCAGCAGCCCAGGGGCGGGCAGGGATACGCAGTATTTT; CDR3aa: CASSPGAGRDTQYF
j_gene: TRBJ2-2; v_gene: TRBV7-8; d_gene: TRBD1; abundance: NA; CDR3nt: TGTGCCAGCAGCTCCCGGACAGGAATCAACACCGGGGAGCTGTTTTTT; CDR3aa: CASSSRTGINTGELFF
j_gene: TRBJ2-1; v_gene: TRBV29-1; d_gene: TRBD2; abundance: NA; CDR3nt: TGCAGCGTCGACCCGACTAGCGGGAGGTCCACTTCGTCATACAATGAGCAGTTCTTC; CDR3aa: CSVDPTSGRSTSSYNEQFF
j_gene: TRBJ2-5; v_gene: TRBV6-1; d_gene: NA; abundance: NA; CDR3nt: TGTGCCAGCACCCCCCCCGACCTAGGAAGAGAGACCCAGTACTTC; CDR3aa: CASTPPDLGRETQYF
j_gene: TRBJ2-3; v_gene: TRBV9; d_gene: TRBD2; abundance: NA; CDR3nt: TGTGCCAGCAGCGTAGCCCCTAGCGGAGTTAGCACAGATACGCAGTATTTT; CDR3aa: CASSVAPSGVSTDTQYF
j_gene: TRBJ1-1; v_gene: TRBV20-1; d_gene: NA; abundance: NA; CDR3nt: TGCAGTGCCGGGTACGGGGGTTGGGGTGCTTTCTTT; CDR3aa: CSAGYGGWGAFF
j_gene: TRBJ1-2; v_gene: TRBV12-3/TRBV12-4; d_gene: NA; abundance: few; CDR3nt: TGTGCCAGCAAACAGGGCGGCTATGGCTACACCTTC; CDR3aa: CASKQGGYGYTF
j_gene: TRBJ1-1; v_gene: TRBV27; d_gene: NA; abundance: many; CDR3nt: TGTGCCAGCAGTTTACACAGGGAGGTTTTTGAAGCTTTCTTT; CDR3aa: CASSLHREVFEAFF
j_gene: TRBJ2-7; v_gene: TRBV29-1; d_gene: TRBD1; abundance: NA; CDR3nt: TGCAGCGTTGTCGGGACAGGGGTCGAGCAGTACTTC; CDR3aa: CSVVGTGVEQYF
j_gene: TRBJ2-7; v_gene: TRBV4-3; d_gene: NA; abundance: many; CDR3nt: TGCGCCAGCAGCCAAGATAGGCTTTATCGTGACGAGCAGTACTTC; CDR3aa: CASSQDRLYRDEQYF
j_gene: TRBJ2-2; v_gene: TRBV7-9; d_gene: NA; abundance: many; CDR3nt: TGTGCCAGCAGCGCCGATATACTCCCCGGGGAGCTGTTTTTT; CDR3aa: CASSADILPGELFF
j_gene: TRBJ2-5; v_gene: TRBV18; d_gene: TRBD1; abundance: NA; CDR3nt: TGTGCCAGCTCCCGACAGGGGCCCTCGGGAGAGACCCAGTACTTC; CDR3aa: CASSRQGPSGETQYF
j_gene: TRBJ2-7; v_gene: TRBV3-1; d_gene: NA; abundance: few; CDR3nt: TGTGCCAGCAGCCAAGGACTGACGAGCTCCTACGAGCAGTACTTC; CDR3aa: CASSQGLTSSYEQYF